This T cell receptor (beta chain) is from a study of blood T cell repertoires in COVID-19. Sequencing used immunoSEQ multiplex PCR; TCRdb keeps in-frame clones, though not all of them. Here the sample spans some 60,000 clones, roughly four fifths being singletons. The CDR3 spans 13 residues. V lost 6 bases and J 7 bases, leaving 10 bases between the germline ends. The V gene's germline CDR1 is MRHNA and CDR2 SNTAGT. This clonotype originated in a woman older than 75 with acute or convalescent COVID-19. The source material was peripheral blood. This chain links TRBV6-4 with TRBJ1-6, with D perhaps matching TRBD1 (5 bases). The CDR3 region has the DNA TGTGCCAGCAGGGGGGGAAGAAATTCACCCCTCCACTTT. Translating gives CASRGGRNSPLHF.